A single sample gave rise to the 22 T cell receptor beta chains below, sequenced in a study of blood T cell repertoires in COVID-19. Sequenced by immunoSEQ multiplex PCR; TCRdb stores in-frame clones only, minus some. The sample carries about 45,000 clones, around 92% recorded once. The sequenced sample consisted of peripheral blood. These receptors were obtained from a human donor in a cohort sampled during active COVID-19.

The rearrangement links TRBV7-9 to TRBJ2-3, with D perhaps matching TRBD2 (5 bases). There are 15 residues in the CDR3. Germline V gene lookup returns CDR1 SEHNR and CDR2 FQNEAQ (reference sequence). The germline V and J ends were trimmed by 4 bases and 6 bases, with 17 bases remaining between them. Written as DNA, the CDR3 is TGTGCCAGCAGCTCGGGGTGGGATAGGTTGGATACGCAGTATTTT. It is translated as CASSSGWDRLDTQYF.

The J gene is TRBJ1-2, the V gene TRBV19; TRBD1 matches at 7 bases. Germline V lookup: CDR1 LNHDA, CDR2 SQIVND (reference sequence). The CDR3 totals 14 residues. V shed 0 bases, J shed 4 bases, and the junction held 2 bases outside the gene matches. CDR3 sequence reads: CASSIEGGRYGYTF. The CDR3, as DNA: TGTGCCAGTAGTATAGAAGGGGGCCGCTATGGCTACACCTTC.

The genes are TRBV14 and TRBJ2-2; 8 nucleotides align to TRBD1. Germline V gene data show CDR1 as SGHDN and CDR2 as FVKESK. After removal of 7 bases from V and 5 bases from J, the junction contained 9 bases not matched to a gene. The CDR3 runs 15 residues. This CDR3 is CASKTGGTSTGELFF. For the CDR3, the DNA is TGTGCCAGCAAAACAGGGGGTACATCGACCGGGGAGCTGTTTTTT.

This chain connects TRBV13 to TRBJ2-3, with D uncertain. Germline CDR1 reads PRHDT; CDR2 reads FYEKMQ (reference sequence). The germline V and J ends were trimmed by 4 bases and 3 bases, with 17 bases remaining between them. The CDR3 is 16 residues long. The DNA of the CDR3 is TGTGCCAGCAGCTCCTTCTTTTACCCACGGACAGATACGCAGTATTTT. Protein: CASSSFFYPRTDTQYF.

The rearrangement links TRBV7-8 to TRBJ2-1; 11 bases line up with TRBD2. The CDR3 sequence is 18 residues long. Germline-derived CDR1 and CDR2 are SGHVS and FQNEAQ. V shed 5 bases and J 0 bases; nucleotides not matched to a gene: 9. In nucleotides, the CDR3 is TGTGCCAGCAGCCCGTTGGGACTAGCGGACACCTCCTACAATGAGCAGTTCTTC. The encoded protein is CASSPLGLADTSYNEQFF.

The chain has TRBV5-1 and TRBJ2-7, with a weak D call TRBD1 (6 bases). Trimming cost V 0 bases and J 8 bases, with 15 bases left between them. This CDR3 is built from 14 residues. CDR1 and CDR2 from the germline V gene are SGHRS and YFSETQ. Here the CDR3 reads CASSLDSRGFKQYF. The CDR3 coding sequence is TGCGCCAGCAGCTTGGACTCCAGGGGTTTCAAGCAGTACTTC. Full variable domain (rest looked up from reference TRBV5-1 and TRBJ2-7): KAGVTQTPRYLIKTRGQQVTLSCSPISGHRSVSWYQQTPGQGLQFLFEYFSETQRNKGNFPGRFSGRQFSNSRSEMNVSTLELGDSALYLCASSLDSRGFKQYFGPGTRLTVT.

This rearrangement joins TRBV27 to TRBJ2-1; 7 nucleotides line up with TRBD1. Unmatched junction bases numbered 0, after V lost 4 bases and J lost 6 bases. The germline V gene encodes CDR1 MNHEY and CDR2 SMNVEV (reference sequence). This CDR3 contains 12 residues. DNA of the CDR3: TGTGCCAGCAGTTCAGGGGGCAATGAGCAGTTCTTC. It codes for CASSSGGNEQFF.

The chain employs TRBV19 and TRBJ2-2; tentative D call: TRBD2 (6 bases). This CDR3 contains 15 residues. V was cut by 3 bases and J by 6 bases, with 14 bases left in between. Germline V gene sequence: CDR1 LNHDA, CDR2 SQIVND (reference sequence). CDR3 nucleotides: TGTGCCAGTAGTATGCCGGGACTCTGGGCCGGGGAGCTGTTTTTT. It yields the protein CASSMPGLWAGELFF.

The rearrangement joins TRBV4-3 to TRBJ2-2, with 9 positions matching TRBD2. Germline CDR1 LGHNA, CDR2 YSLEER. V lost 10 bases and J lost 7; bases outside the gene matches: 16. The CDR3 runs to 16 residues. The CDR3 here is CATSRGGGASDGELFF. The CDR3 DNA sequence: TGCGCCACCTCCCGAGGCGGGGGGGCCTCAGACGGGGAGCTGTTTTTT.

The chain employs TRBV2 and TRBJ2-1, with D possibly matching TRBD2 (6 bases). CDR1 is SNHLY, CDR2 FYNNEI, per germline. Trimming shortened V by 3 bases and J by 10 bases, and 13 bases separated the two germline ends. There are 13 residues in the CDR3. The CDR3 region is CASSEGRRGEQFF. CDR3 bases: TGTGCCAGCAGTGAGGGCCGCCGGGGGGAGCAGTTCTTC. Based on the CDR3 plus reference TRBV2 and TRBJ2-1, the full variable domain is EPEVTQTPSHQVTQMGQEVILRCVPISNHLYFYWYRQILGQKVEFLVSFYNNEISEKSEIFDDQFSVERPDGSNFTLKIRSTKLEDSAMYFCASSEGRRGEQFFGPGTRLTVL.

V is TRBV24-1 and J is TRBJ2-2; 8 bases are a match to TRBD2. Germline-derived CDR1 and CDR2 are KGHDR and SFDVKD. V was pared by 4 bases and J by 0 bases, with 6 bases of the junction left unmatched. CDR3 length equals 17 residues. The CDR3 sequence: CATSDHTSGANTGELFF. The CDR3 DNA follows: TGTGCCACCAGTGACCATACTAGCGGCGCGAACACCGGGGAGCTGTTTTTT.

The rearrangement links TRBV4-3 to TRBJ2-7; 12 positions agree with TRBD1. Trimming removed 0 bases from V and 2 bases from J; junction bases left unmatched: 8. The CDR3 is made up of 18 amino acids. Germline assignment: CDR1 LGHNA and CDR2 YSLEER. The CDR3 DNA reads as TGCGCCAGCAGCCAAGATTACGTGGGGACAGGGGGCCCCTACGAGCAGTACTTC. As protein: CASSQDYVGTGGPYEQYF.

The chain combines TRBV27 with TRBJ2-7; maybe TRBD2 (6 bases). The ends were cut back, 11 bases at V and 0 bases at J, with 11 bases in the middle. CDR1 and CDR2 from the germline V gene are MNHEY and SMNVEV (reference sequence). The CDR3 is 12 amino acids. The CDR3 nucleotides are TGTGCCTCCCGGGGGATCTCCTACGAGCAGTACTTC. Translated, it gives CASRGISYEQYF.

This clone has just a few counts. The rearrangement uses TRBV9 and TRBJ1-1, with D hard to call. Germline V CDR1 and CDR2: SGDLS, YYNGEE. Trimming stripped 0 bases from V and 4 bases from J, with 7 bases between. The CDR3 has 13 amino acids. CDR3 sequence: CASSVATSTEAFF. The CDR3 DNA reads TGTGCCAGCAGCGTAGCTACGAGCACTGAAGCTTTCTTT. The full variable domain, in which reference TRBV9 and TRBJ1-1 provide the parts outside the CDR3, is DSGVTQTPKHLITATGQRVTLRCSPRSGDLSVYWYQQSLDQGLQFLIQYYNGEERAKGNILERFSAQQFPDLHSELNLSSLELGDSALYFCASSVATSTEAFFGQGTRLTVV.

The chain uses TRBV27 and TRBJ1-5; a possible D gene is TRBD1 (5 bases). V lost 6 bases, J lost 2 bases, and 14 bases lay in between. Germline V gene sequence: CDR1 MNHEY, CDR2 SMNVEV (reference sequence). The CDR3 sequence is 15 residues long. The CDR3 DNA sequence: TGTGCCAGCAGACCTCAGGGATGGGGCAATCAGCCCCAGCATTTT. Translating it yields CASRPQGWGNQPQHF.

The rearrangement links TRBV6-2 or TRBV6-3 to TRBJ2-2; the match to TRBD2 covers 10 bases. The CDR3 loop spans 15 amino acids. J lost 1 base, V lost 6 bases, and 2 bases had no gene match. The germline CDR1 and CDR2 sequences are MNHEY and SVGEGT. The CDR3 loop reads CASSIAGGNTGELFF. In DNA form, the CDR3 reads TGTGCCAGCAGCATAGCGGGGGGGAACACCGGGGAGCTGTTTTTT.

DNA for the CDR3: TGTGCCAGCAGCTTAGGTCCAGGGCTATCTGGAAACACCATATATTTT. Its translation is CASSLGPGLSGNTIYF. The V call is TRBV7-9, the J call TRBJ1-3, with TRBD1 as a possible D gene (5 bases). The germline V gene encodes CDR1 SEHNR and CDR2 FQNEAQ (reference sequence). The CDR3 is 16 amino acids. The germline V and J ends were trimmed by 1 base and 1 base, with 11 bases remaining between them.

The J gene is TRBJ1-1, the V gene TRBV12-3 or TRBV12-4; possible D gene TRBD1, 5 bases. V lost 6 bases to trimming and J lost 2 bases, with 10 bases between them. CDR3 length equals 13 residues. CDR3 sequence reads: CASRLTDNTEAFF. The CDR3 nucleotides are TGTGCCAGCAGACTGACAGATAACACTGAAGCTTTCTTT.

This rearrangement joins TRBV2 to TRBJ1-5; TRBD1 matches at 8 bases. Germline trimming cut 0 bases from V and 4 bases from J; bases unmatched to any gene: 2. The CDR3 is made up of 15 amino acids. Germline V gene data show CDR1 as SNHLY and CDR2 as FYNNEI. Here the CDR3 DNA reads TGTGCCAGCAGTGAAGCCAGGGGGCGGAATCAGCCCCAGCATTTT. Residues: CASSEARGRNQPQHF.

The chain recombines TRBV4-3 with TRBJ1-3; D might be TRBD1 (6 bases). V shed 5 bases and J shed 0 bases, with 11 bases lying between them. Looked up from germline, CDR1 is LGHNA and CDR2 is YSLEER. The CDR3 is made up of 15 amino acids. DNA for the CDR3: TGCGCCAGCAGCTCACAGGGCATCTCTGGAAACACCATATATTTT. Encoded protein: CASSSQGISGNTIYF.

The V and J genes are TRBV7-2 and TRBJ1-1; a possible D gene is TRBD1 (6 bases). The germline V gene encodes CDR1 SGHTA and CDR2 FQGNSA. CDR3 size: 13 residues. V was trimmed by 8 bases and J by 1 base, leaving 11 bases between them. The CDR3 nucleotides read TGTGCCAGCTGCGGACAGCCGAACACTGAAGCTTTCTTT. Encoded protein: CASCGQPNTEAFF.

The CDR3 DNA reads TGCGCCAGCAGCCAAGATGGGCAGGCATATGGCTACACCTTC. It yields the protein CASSQDGQAYGYTF. The J gene is TRBJ1-2, the V gene TRBV4-3, with unresolved D. Between the trimmed V and J ends, which lost 0 bases and 5 bases, there was a span of 10 bases. From germline, CDR1 is LGHNA and CDR2 YSLEER. The CDR3 is 14 residues long.